These 5 T cell receptor beta chains originate from one sample sequenced in a study of T cells in Graves' hyperthyroidism and ophthalmopathy. The TCR beta CDR3 regions underwent amplification using RNA transcripts as the source. The HTBI primer set served for first-round RT-PCR of the TCR CDR3. MiXCR was run by TCRdb on the multiplex PCR reads, yielding one entry per CDR3 protein. The sample has about 330,000 distinct CDR3 sequences, approximately 14% seen once; the top ten hold roughly 35%. The source material was blood. These receptors were taken from a woman in her thirties or forties with Graves' ophthalmopathy.

This clonotype has a count of ten or more. The V call is TRBV6-5, the J call TRBJ2-2; TRBD2 matches at 8 bases. This CDR3 spans 15 amino acids. V was clipped by 2 bases and J by 5 bases; unmatched bases: 4. CDR1 is MNHEY, CDR2 SVGAGI, per germline. CDR3 bases: TGTGCCAGCAGTTACGGTAGCGGGGATACCGGGGAGCTGTTTTTT. It codes for CASSYGSGDTGELFF.

There are many counts of this clonotype. The chain carries TRBV6-1 and TRBJ1-6; D is perhaps TRBD1 (6 bases). V lost 1 base and J lost 6, with 10 bases in between. The CDR3 is 15 amino acids. CDR1 and CDR2 from the germline V gene are MNHNS and SASEGT. CDR3 sequence (DNA): TGTGCCAGCAGTGAAGGGGACACATTTAATTCACCCCTCCACTTT. Translation: CASSEGDTFNSPLHF.

This clonotype has only a few counts. This chain connects TRBV6-5 to TRBJ2-3; D gene uncertain. CDR1 MNHEY and CDR2 SVGAGI come from the germline V gene. CDR3 length: 16 residues. Trimming removed 0 bases from V and 2 bases from J, with 12 bases in between. CDR3 protein: CASSYSRVALTDTQYF. The CDR3 DNA reads TGTGCCAGCAGTTACTCGAGAGTTGCCCTCACAGATACGCAGTATTTT.

The sample holds a few counts of this clonotype. J is TRBJ2-1 and V is TRBV5-1; D perhaps matches TRBD2 (6 bases). Per the germline V gene, CDR1 is SGHRS and CDR2 is YFSETQ. There are 15 residues in the CDR3. The germline V and J ends were trimmed by 4 bases and 6 bases, with 17 bases remaining between them. CDR3 nucleotide sequence: TGCGCCAGCAGCCGGGAAGCGGGTCTGGGCAATGAGCAGTTCTTC. Translated, it gives CASSREAGLGNEQFF.

In this sample, this clonotype turned up many times. The chain has TRBV7-9 and TRBJ2-3; weak D call: TRBD1 (6 bases). Germline loops: CDR1 SEHNR, CDR2 FQNEAQ (reference sequence). This CDR3 contains 15 residues. V lost 4 bases to trimming and J lost 1 base, with 12 bases between them. This chain's CDR3 is CASSSPGHGTDTQYF. DNA for the CDR3: TGTGCCAGCAGCTCACCGGGACATGGCACAGATACGCAGTATTTT.